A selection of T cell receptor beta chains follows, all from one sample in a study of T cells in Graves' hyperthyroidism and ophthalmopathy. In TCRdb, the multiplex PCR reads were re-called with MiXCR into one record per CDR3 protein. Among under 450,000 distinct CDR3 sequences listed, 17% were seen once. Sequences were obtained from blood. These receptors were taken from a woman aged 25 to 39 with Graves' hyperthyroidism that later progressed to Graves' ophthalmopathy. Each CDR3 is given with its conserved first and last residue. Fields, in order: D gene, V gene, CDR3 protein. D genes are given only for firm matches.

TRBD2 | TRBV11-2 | CASSLDSRLAVDEQFF
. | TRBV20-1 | CSARVPPGKGRGYNEQFF
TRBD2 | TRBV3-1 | CASSRTSGRGAGEQYF
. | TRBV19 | CASSFGARAPASNQPQHF
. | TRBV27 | CASSFVGTTDTQYF
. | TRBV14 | CASSQGLGRNYGYTF
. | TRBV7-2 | CASGSDSSSYNSPLHF
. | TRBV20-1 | CSATWEWGTDKDTQYF
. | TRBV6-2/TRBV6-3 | CASSYLVGELFF
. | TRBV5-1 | CASSYDSTGELFF
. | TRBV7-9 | CASSPTDGSYEQYF
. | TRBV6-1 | CASSESAGGYYEQYF
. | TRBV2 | CASSPHWVGGNQPQHF
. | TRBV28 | CASRLSGQRKNNQPQHF
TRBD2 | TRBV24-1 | CATSDPLAGVYNEQFF
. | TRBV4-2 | CASSQGGPASTDTQYF
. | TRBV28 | CASSLFVWGGKGNQPQHF
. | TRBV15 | CATSLSFDMREGTDTQYF
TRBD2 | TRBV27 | CASSSRGLAGGLSNEQFF
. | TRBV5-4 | CASSQLAAGQETQYF
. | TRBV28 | CASRGQSSYEQYF
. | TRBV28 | CASSSSGTMNTEAFF
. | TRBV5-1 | CASSLGSWSSYNSPLHF
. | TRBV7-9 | CASSPLGTTEAFF
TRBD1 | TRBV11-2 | CASSRILQGEDTGELFF
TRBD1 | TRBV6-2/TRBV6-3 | CASSYPRTGQPQHF
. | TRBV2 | CASRMAVLSYGYTF